Here is one TCR beta chain with its context. The entry originates in a study of shared clonotypes between healthy human individuals. Selected positively for CCR7 and CD45RO-negative, naive CD8 cells excluded terminally differentiated effector memory CD45RA+ cells. Here immunoSEQ multiplex PCR was the method, and the copy in TCRdb shows in-frame clones only, minus some. The data hold approximately 600,000 clones, with 85% to 95% observed a single time. This receptor was identified in a woman aged 25 to 39 in good health. The sample was naive CD8+ T cells sorted from blood.

Here the CDR3 DNA reads TGTGCCAGCAGTTTACCAACGGGACGTAACACCGGGGAGCTGTTTTTT. Translation: CASSLPTGRNTGELFF. J is TRBJ2-2 and V is TRBV28; D tentatively reads TRBD1 or TRBD2 (5 bases each). Germline V gene sequence: CDR1 MDHEN, CDR2 SYDVKM. The CDR3 covers 16 residues. V was pared by 2 bases and J by 2 bases, with 12 bases between.